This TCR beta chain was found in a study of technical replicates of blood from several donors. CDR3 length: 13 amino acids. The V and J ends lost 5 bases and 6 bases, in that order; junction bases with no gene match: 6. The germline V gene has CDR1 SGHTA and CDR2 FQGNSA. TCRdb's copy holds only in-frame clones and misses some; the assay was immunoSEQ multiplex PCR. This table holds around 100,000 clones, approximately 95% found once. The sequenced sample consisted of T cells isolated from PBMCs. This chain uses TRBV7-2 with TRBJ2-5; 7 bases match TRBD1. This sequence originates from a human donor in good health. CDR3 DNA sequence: TGTGCCAGCAGCACCGGACAGGATCAGACCCAGTACTTC. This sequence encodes CASSTGQDQTQYF. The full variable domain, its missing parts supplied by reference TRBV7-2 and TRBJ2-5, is GAGVSQSPSNKVTEKGKDVELRCDPISGHTALYWYRQSLGQGLEFLIYFQGNSAPDKSGLPSDRFSAERTGGSVSTLTIQRTQQEDSAVYLCASSTGQDQTQYFGPGTRLLVL.